Below are 27 T cell receptor beta chains sequenced from a single sample in a study of blood T cells in healthy people across ages. It was with a sample-barcoded 5' primer and a J-beta primer mix that a second PCR of about 6 to 12 cycles was run. TCRdb redid the calling of the 5' RACE reads with MiXCR, one entry per CDR3 protein. This table has over a million distinct CDR3 sequences, approximately 63% appearing once. The sequencing input was blood. Source of these receptors: a young man in good health.

The chain has TRBV20-1 and TRBJ2-1; D not certain. With 0 bases removed from V and 5 bases from J, the gap between germline ends came to 14 bases. Germline values: CDR1 DFQATT, CDR2 SNEGSKA (reference sequence). This CDR3 contains 15 residues. Here the CDR3 DNA reads TGCAGTGCTAGAGATCCATTTAGCCAACACAATGAGCAGTTCTTC. It translates to CSARDPFSQHNEQFF.

This chain uses TRBV28 with TRBJ1-2; possible D gene TRBD1, 5 bases. V was cut by 6 bases and J by 0 bases, with 14 bases left in between. The germline CDR1 and CDR2 sequences are MDHEN and SYDVKM. The CDR3 has 15 residues. Here the CDR3 DNA reads TGTGCCAGCAGGCCAACAGGCCTCGCTAACTATGGCTACACCTTC. It translates to CASRPTGLANYGYTF.

Many counts were recorded for this clonotype. The junction and the germline gene differ at one end; a read error may be behind it. The rearrangement uses TRBV28 and TRBJ2-5, with D unresolved. The germline gives CDR1 MDHEN, CDR2 SYDVKM. The length of the CDR3 is 12 residues. CDR3 sequence: CASSFFGETQYF. In nucleotides, the CDR3 is TGCGCCAGCAGCTTTTTCGGGGAGACCCAGTACTTC.

This clonotype was picked up a small number of times. The rearrangement uses TRBV28 and TRBJ1-2, with 10 bases that match TRBD1. CDR3 size: 12 residues. Germline V gene sequence: CDR1 MDHEN, CDR2 SYDVKM. V dropped 8 bases and J dropped 3; count of bases not matched to a gene: 0. The CDR3 DNA reads as TGTGCCAGCGGGACAGGGGACTATGGCTACACCTTC. As protein: CASGTGDYGYTF.

The chain joins TRBV20-1 to TRBJ2-7; tentative D call: TRBD1 (5 bases). Trimming took off 1 base at V and 12 bases at J, with 16 bases between the two ends. Looked up from germline, CDR1 is DFQATT and CDR2 is SNEGSKA (reference sequence). This CDR3 has 12 residues. CDR3 bases: TGCAGTGCTAGAGTTGGGGCAGAGACCCTGTACTTC. It is translated as CSARVGAETLYF.

This chain links TRBV4-3 with TRBJ2-7; D might be TRBD1 (5 bases). Trimming pared 5 bases from V and 0 bases from J, leaving 11 bases between. CDR1 and CDR2 (germline): LGHNA, YSLEER. The CDR3 is made up of 14 amino acids. Here the CDR3 reads CASSIRVTSYEQYF. In nucleotides, the CDR3 is TGCGCCAGCAGCATCAGGGTCACCTCCTACGAGCAGTACTTC.

The rearrangement joins TRBV29-1 to TRBJ2-1; no clear D. CDR1 and CDR2 (germline): SQVTM, ANQGSEA. CDR3 size: 17 residues. Trimming pared 4 bases from V and 8 bases from J, leaving 27 bases between. The CDR3 DNA follows: TGCAGCGTTGCAAGCCAGCCCTTGGGGATAGTCAACGATGAGCAGTTCTTC. Protein sequence: CSVASQPLGIVNDEQFF.

The V gene is TRBV5-1, the J gene TRBJ2-3; D may be TRBD1 (6 bases). CDR1 is SGHRS, CDR2 YFSETQ, per germline. There are 22 residues in the CDR3. Trimming stripped 3 bases from V and 3 bases from J, with 35 bases between. In DNA form, the CDR3 reads TGCGCCAGCAGCTCCCTTTTCTTGACAGGTTACCACTCTGACGGAAAAACAGATACGCAGTATTTT. Translating gives CASSSLFLTGYHSDGKTDTQYF.

This clonotype appeared a few times. In DNA form, the CDR3 reads TGTGCCAGCAGCCAGGACAGGGGCGAGCAGTACTTC. This translates into CASSQDRGEQYF. This chain uses TRBV4-2 with TRBJ2-7, with 9 bases fitting TRBD1. The CDR3 loop spans 12 amino acids. Germline CDR1 and CDR2: LGHNA and YNFKEQ. The junction had 0 bases not matched to a gene; V was cut back by 3 bases and J by 6 bases.

CDR3 in DNA: TGCGCCAGCAGCCAAGATCGTGGGGGGGACACAGATACGCAGTATTTT. Translating gives CASSQDRGGDTDTQYF. The V gene is TRBV4-3, the J gene TRBJ2-3, with TRBD2 identical over 7 bases. The V gene end was trimmed by 0 bases and the J gene end by 2 bases; junction bases not matched to a gene: 5. CDR1 LGHNA and CDR2 YSLEER come from the germline V gene. This CDR3 has 16 residues.

The chain has TRBV20-1 and TRBJ2-5, with TRBD2 identical over 15 bases. Matching the DNA end better, TRBJ2-7 makes the J call doubtful. Germline V gene data show CDR1 as DFQATT and CDR2 as SNEGSKA (reference sequence). The CDR3 consists of 18 residues. For the CDR3, the DNA is TGCAGTGCTAGCGCCCCGGGACTAGCGGGGGGCCGTACCTACGAGCAGTACTTC. It codes for CSASAPGLAGGRTYEQYF.

This clonotype was counted a single time. This sequence joins TRBV4-1 and TRBJ2-1; 10 nucleotides align to TRBD2. Germline V gene lookup returns CDR1 MGHRA and CDR2 YSYEKL. The CDR3 sequence is 17 residues long. V was clipped by 4 bases and J by 2 bases; unmatched bases: 8. The CDR3 region has the DNA TGCGCCAGCAGCCGATCTGCTAGCGGGAGTCCCTACAATGAGCAGTTCTTC. The encoded protein is CASSRSASGSPYNEQFF.

This clonotype is a singleton in its sample. The chain is built from TRBV20-1 and TRBJ2-6; D may match TRBD1 or TRBD2 (6 bases each). The CDR3 loop spans 13 amino acids. Germline lookup yields CDR1 DFQATT and CDR2 SNEGSKA (reference sequence). V was trimmed by 0 bases and J by 8 bases, leaving 8 bases between them. CDR3: CSAREGGSNVLTF. CDR3 sequence (DNA): TGCAGTGCTAGAGAGGGGGGCTCCAACGTCCTGACTTTC.

The V call is TRBV20-1, the J call TRBJ1-6, with D uncertain. The CDR3 spans 15 residues. Germline values: CDR1 DFQATT, CDR2 SNEGSKA (reference sequence). The V gene lost 3 bases and the J gene lost 4 bases, with 13 bases spanning the gap. The CDR3 DNA follows: TGCAGTGCTAGTTCGGCAGATAGTTATAATTCACCCCTCCACTTT. Protein product: CSASSADSYNSPLHF.

The chain links TRBV7-9 to TRBJ1-2; D remains ambiguous. The germline gives CDR1 SEHNR, CDR2 FQNEAQ (reference sequence). The V end lost 2 bases, the J end lost 4 bases, and 14 bases lay between the germline ends. This CDR3 is built from 15 residues. Written as DNA, the CDR3 is TGTGCCAGCAGCTTACTGGGCGCCGGAATCTATGGCTACACCTTC. It specifies CASSLLGAGIYGYTF. Together with reference TRBV7-9 and TRBJ1-2, the CDR3 gives the full variable domain: DTGVSQNPRHKITKRGQNVTFRCDPISEHNRLYWYRQTLGQGPEFLTYFQNEAQLEKSRLLSDRFSAERPKGSFSTLEIQRTEQGDSAMYLCASSLLGAGIYGYTFGSGTRLTVV.

This sequence joins TRBV27 and TRBJ1-2; 7 bases are shared with TRBD1. V dropped 5 bases and J dropped 3; count of bases not matched to a gene: 9. Germline V lookup: CDR1 MNHEY, CDR2 SMNVEV (reference sequence). The CDR3 covers 15 residues. The CDR3 nucleotides are TGTGCCAGCAGTCTAACAGGGGAGGGATACTATGGCTACACCTTC. Amino acid sequence: CASSLTGEGYYGYTF.

V is TRBV25-1 and J is TRBJ2-1, with TRBD1 identical over 9 bases. The CDR3 has 18 amino acids. The germline gives CDR1 MGHDK, CDR2 SYGVNS. With V trimmed by 2 bases and J by 10 bases, 18 bases remained unmatched. CDR3 amino acids: CASSETGTGNSQHDEQFF. CDR3 sequence (DNA): TGTGCCAGCAGTGAAACCGGGACAGGGAATTCTCAGCACGACGAGCAGTTCTTC.

The count of this clonotype is one. The chain joins TRBV6-6 to TRBJ2-1; a possible D gene is TRBD2 (6 bases). Trimming stripped 7 bases from V and 10 bases from J, with 23 bases between. This CDR3 spans 15 amino acids. The germline CDR1 and CDR2 sequences are MNHNY and SVGAGI (reference sequence). For the CDR3, the DNA is TGTGCCAGCACCGACCGGGGGAGCAGGTCCTACGAGCAGTTCTTC. Residues: CASTDRGSRSYEQFF.

The chain is built from TRBV6-5 and TRBJ1-5, with TRBD1 identical over 8 bases. From germline, CDR1 is MNHEY and CDR2 SVGAGI. V was clipped by 5 bases and J by 4 bases; unmatched bases: 7. CDR3 length: 15 amino acids. This CDR3 is CASSTGTGVNQPQHF. DNA of the CDR3: TGTGCCAGCAGTACAGGGACAGGTGTGAATCAGCCCCAGCATTTT.

Written as DNA, the CDR3 is TGCAGCGTTGGTCCTAACAATGAGCAGTTCTTC. This encodes CSVGPNNEQFF. The chain uses TRBV29-1 and TRBJ2-1; D gene uncertain. The CDR3 contains 11 residues. V lost 4 bases and J lost 5, with 6 bases in between. Germline loops: CDR1 SQVTM, CDR2 ANQGSEA.

The chain is built from TRBV4-1 and TRBJ2-5, with D maybe TRBD2 (6 bases). Germline lookup yields CDR1 MGHRA and CDR2 YSYEKL. CDR3 length: 16 amino acids. Between the trimmed V and J ends, which lost 1 base and 11 bases, there was a span of 23 bases. As DNA, the CDR3 is TGCGCCAGCAGCCAAGGGGACTCTGTGACAGCTTGGGAGCAGTACTTC. This sequence encodes CASSQGDSVTAWEQYF.

The chain has TRBV4-1 and TRBJ2-5, with 10 bases that match TRBD2. This CDR3 is built from 15 residues. V gave up 1 base and J gave up 5 bases; unmatched junction bases: 4. Germline assignment: CDR1 MGHRA and CDR2 YSYEKL. In nucleotides, the CDR3 is TGCGCCAGCAGCCAAGTGGGACTAGCGATGGAGACCCAGTACTTC. Translation: CASSQVGLAMETQYF.

The sample holds a few counts of this clonotype. The chain employs TRBV6-5 and TRBJ2-5; D perhaps matches TRBD2 (6 bases). The CDR3 loop spans 12 amino acids. Trimming took 6 bases from V and 5 from J, leaving 10 bases between them. Germline V CDR1 and CDR2: MNHEY, SVGAGI. The CDR3 region is CASRHRGETQYF. The CDR3 DNA sequence: TGTGCCAGCAGGCACCGGGGGGAGACCCAGTACTTC.

The rearrangement joins TRBV20-1 to TRBJ2-5, with 10 bases fitting TRBD1. From germline, CDR1 is DFQATT and CDR2 SNEGSKA (reference sequence). V shed 8 bases and J 5 bases; nucleotides not matched to a gene: 5. This CDR3 spans 12 amino acids. The CDR3 is CSPLGQGETQYF. DNA for the CDR3: TGCAGTCCTTTGGGACAGGGGGAGACCCAGTACTTC.

The chain uses TRBV15 and TRBJ2-4, with 9 bases aligning to TRBD1. The J call is in doubt because the DNA end fits TRBJ2-7 better. Germline lookup yields CDR1 LNHNV and CDR2 YYDKDF (reference sequence). This CDR3 has 15 residues. The CDR3 sequence is CATSRDKTGGYEQYF. As DNA, the CDR3 is TGTGCCACCAGCAGAGATAAGACAGGGGGCTACGAGCAGTACTTC.

This chain links TRBV2 with TRBJ2-1, with 8 bases aligning to TRBD2. Germline CDR1 reads SNHLY; CDR2 reads FYNNEI. The CDR3 runs 14 residues. With 8 bases clipped from V and 1 base from J, the junction kept 4 bases outside the gene matches. The DNA of the CDR3 is TGTGCCAGCTTCGGGGGGGGTTCCTACAATGAGCAGTTCTTC. It yields the protein CASFGGGSYNEQFF.

This chain joins TRBV5-5 and TRBJ2-7; 7 bases match TRBD1. The length of the CDR3 is 15 residues. The ends lost 3 bases at V and 2 bases at J; junction bases unmatched: 8. Germline-derived CDR1 and CDR2 are SGHKS and YYEKEE (reference sequence). The CDR3 DNA sequence: TGTGCCAGCAGCTCACCGGACAGGCCACCCTACGAGCAGTACTTC. It specifies CASSSPDRPPYEQYF.